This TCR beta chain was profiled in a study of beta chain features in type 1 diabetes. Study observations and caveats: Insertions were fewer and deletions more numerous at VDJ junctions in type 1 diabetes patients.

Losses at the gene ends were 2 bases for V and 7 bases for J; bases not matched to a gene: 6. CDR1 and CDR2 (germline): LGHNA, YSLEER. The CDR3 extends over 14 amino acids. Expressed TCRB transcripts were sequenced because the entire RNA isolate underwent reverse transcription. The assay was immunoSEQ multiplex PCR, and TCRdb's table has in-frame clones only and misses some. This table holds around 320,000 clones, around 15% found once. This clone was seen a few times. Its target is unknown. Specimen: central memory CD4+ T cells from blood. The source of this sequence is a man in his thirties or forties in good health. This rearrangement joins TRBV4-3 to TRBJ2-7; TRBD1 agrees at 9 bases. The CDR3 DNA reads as TGCGCCAGCAGCCAAAGACAGGGGGTAGTTGAGCAGTACTTC. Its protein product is CASSQRQGVVEQYF.